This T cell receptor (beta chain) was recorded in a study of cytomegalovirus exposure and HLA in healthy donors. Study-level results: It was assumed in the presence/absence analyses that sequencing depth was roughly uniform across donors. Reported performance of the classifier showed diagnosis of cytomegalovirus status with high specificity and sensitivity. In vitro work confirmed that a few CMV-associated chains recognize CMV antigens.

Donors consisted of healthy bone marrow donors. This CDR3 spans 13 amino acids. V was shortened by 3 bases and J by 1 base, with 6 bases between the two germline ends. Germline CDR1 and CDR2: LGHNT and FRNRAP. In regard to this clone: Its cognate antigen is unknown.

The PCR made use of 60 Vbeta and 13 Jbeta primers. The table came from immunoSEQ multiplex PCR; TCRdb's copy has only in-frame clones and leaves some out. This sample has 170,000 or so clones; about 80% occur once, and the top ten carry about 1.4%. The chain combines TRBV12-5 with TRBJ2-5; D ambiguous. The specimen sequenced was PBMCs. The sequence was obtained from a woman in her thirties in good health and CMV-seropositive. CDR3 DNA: TGTGCTAGTGGTTTCAACAGCCAAGAGACCCAGTACTTC. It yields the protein CASGFNSQETQYF.